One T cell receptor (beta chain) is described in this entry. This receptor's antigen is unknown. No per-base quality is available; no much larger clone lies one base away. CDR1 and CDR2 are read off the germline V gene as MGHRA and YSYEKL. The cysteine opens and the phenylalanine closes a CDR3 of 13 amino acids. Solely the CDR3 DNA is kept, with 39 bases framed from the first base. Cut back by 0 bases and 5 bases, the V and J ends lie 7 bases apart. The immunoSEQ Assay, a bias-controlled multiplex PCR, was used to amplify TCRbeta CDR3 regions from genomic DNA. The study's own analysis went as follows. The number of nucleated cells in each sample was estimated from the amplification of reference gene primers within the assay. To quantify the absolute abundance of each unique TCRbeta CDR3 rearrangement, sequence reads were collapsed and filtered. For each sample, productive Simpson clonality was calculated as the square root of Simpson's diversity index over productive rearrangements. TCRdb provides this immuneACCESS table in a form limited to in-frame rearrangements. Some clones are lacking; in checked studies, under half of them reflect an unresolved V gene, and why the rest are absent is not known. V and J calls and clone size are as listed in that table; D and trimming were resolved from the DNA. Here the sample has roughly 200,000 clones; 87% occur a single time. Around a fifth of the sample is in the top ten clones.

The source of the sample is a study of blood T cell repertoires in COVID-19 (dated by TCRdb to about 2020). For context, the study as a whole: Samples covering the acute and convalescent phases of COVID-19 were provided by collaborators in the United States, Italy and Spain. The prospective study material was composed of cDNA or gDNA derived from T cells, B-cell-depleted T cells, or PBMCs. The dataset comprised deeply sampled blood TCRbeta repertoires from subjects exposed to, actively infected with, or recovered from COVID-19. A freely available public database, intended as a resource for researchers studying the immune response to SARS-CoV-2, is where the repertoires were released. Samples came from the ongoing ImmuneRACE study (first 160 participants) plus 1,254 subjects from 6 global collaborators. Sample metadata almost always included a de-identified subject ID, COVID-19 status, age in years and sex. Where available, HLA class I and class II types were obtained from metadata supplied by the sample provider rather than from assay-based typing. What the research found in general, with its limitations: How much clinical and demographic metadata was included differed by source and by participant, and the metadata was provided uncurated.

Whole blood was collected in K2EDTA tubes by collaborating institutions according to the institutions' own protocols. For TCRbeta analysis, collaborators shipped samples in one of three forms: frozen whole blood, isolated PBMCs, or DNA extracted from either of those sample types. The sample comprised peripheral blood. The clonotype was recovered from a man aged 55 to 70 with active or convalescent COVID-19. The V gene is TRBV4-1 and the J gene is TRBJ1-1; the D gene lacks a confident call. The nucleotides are TGCGCCAGCAGCCAAGAGGGCCGGACTGAAGCTTTCTTT. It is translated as CASSQEGRTEAFF.